This is a list of T cell receptor beta chains from one sample in a study of CD8 T cells in Susac syndrome. MiXCR, applied by TCRdb to the immunoSEQ multiplex PCR reads, yields one record per CDR3 protein. Of around 140,000 distinct CDR3 sequences detected, approximately 95% appear once; the ten largest clones hold 0.065% to 0.1%. Sequenced sample: CD4+ T cells from PBMCs. The receptors come from a human donor in good health. Each CDR3 is given with its conserved first and last residue. The D gene is left open where the match is weak. A row's size may be missing; if present it is once, few, many or a size class.

TRBJ2-1	.	TRBD1	TRBV4-1	CASSQEVPGQGFDEQFF	TGCGCCAGCAGCCAAGAAGTTCCGGGACAGGGTTTTGATGAGCAGTTCTTC
TRBJ2-1	.	TRBD1	TRBV12-3/TRBV12-4	CASNTDRAYNEQFF	TGTGCCAGCAACACCGACAGGGCGTACAATGAGCAGTTCTTC
TRBJ1-1	.	TRBD1	TRBV10-3	CAIIRQGGSEAFF	TGTGCCATCATTCGACAGGGAGGGTCTGAAGCTTTCTTT
TRBJ2-7	.	TRBD1	TRBV4-1	CASSQAGQGGNEQYF	TGCGCCAGCAGCCAAGCCGGACAGGGGGGGAACGAGCAGTACTTC
TRBJ1-1	once	.	TRBV7-2	CASSLEGHLNTEAFF	TGTGCCAGCAGCTTAGAGGGACACCTAAACACTGAAGCTTTCTTT
TRBJ2-7	.	.	TRBV7-9	CASSLGQDASRYF	TGTGCCAGCAGCTTAGGACAGGACGCGAGTAGGTACTTC
TRBJ1-2	.	.	TRBV18	CASSPGDEYYGYTF	TGTGCCAGCTCACCAGGGGACGAGTACTATGGCTACACCTTC
TRBJ1-4	once	TRBD1	TRBV12-3/TRBV12-4	CASSATGTGNEKLFF	TGTGCCAGCAGCGCCACCGGGACAGGGAATGAAAAACTGTTTTTT
TRBJ2-5	.	TRBD2	TRBV14	CASSHGLAGTETQYF	TGTGCCAGCAGCCATGGACTAGCGGGAACGGAGACCCAGTACTTC
TRBJ1-5	.	.	TRBV6-2/TRBV6-3	CASSPGGGINQPQHF	TGTGCCAGCAGCCCCGGTGGAGGGATTAATCAGCCCCAGCATTTT
TRBJ2-1	few	.	TRBV7-9	CASSLGTSGEQFF	TGTGCCAGCAGCTTAGGGACTTCCGGAGAGCAGTTCTTC
TRBJ1-2	once	TRBD1	TRBV7-2	CASSSTGGSYGYTF	TGTGCCAGCAGCTCCACAGGGGGAAGCTATGGCTACACCTTC
TRBJ1-1	once	TRBD1	TRBV6-2/TRBV6-3	CASSYSGTGDTEAFF	TGTGCCAGCAGTTACTCCGGGACAGGGGACACTGAAGCTTTCTTT
TRBJ2-1	once	TRBD2	TRBV9	CASSKLAGLYNEQFF	TGTGCCAGCAGCAAACTAGCGGGACTCTACAATGAGCAGTTCTTC
TRBJ2-3	.	.	TRBV25-1	CASSPTGIGTDTQYF	TGTGCCAGCAGTCCTACAGGGATAGGCACAGATACGCAGTATTTT
TRBJ1-2	.	.	TRBV20-1	CSVQLGANYGYTF	TGCAGTGTCCAACTTGGGGCCAACTATGGCTACACCTTC
TRBJ1-1	.	TRBD1	TRBV7-9	CASSLAVNRGRLDTEAFF	TGTGCCAGCAGCTTAGCGGTCAACAGGGGGCGCCTGGACACTGAAGCTTTCTTT
TRBJ2-7	.	.	TRBV6-2/TRBV6-3	CASNSGQAYEQYF	TGTGCCAGTAACTCGGGACAAGCCTACGAGCAGTACTTC
TRBJ2-1	.	TRBD2	TRBV2	CASRETSGGYNEQFF	TGTGCCAGCAGGGAAACTAGCGGGGGCTACAATGAGCAGTTCTTC
TRBJ2-5	.	.	TRBV15	CASRLLESEETQYF	TGTGCCTCAAGATTACTAGAATCCGAAGAGACCCAGTACTTC
TRBJ2-2	.	TRBD2	TRBV3-1	CASSHHGLAGTNTGELFF	TGTGCCAGCAGCCATCACGGACTAGCGGGAACGAACACCGGGGAGCTGTTTTTT
TRBJ2-3	.	.	TRBV6-6	CASSYVRGTDTQYF	TGTGCCAGCAGTTACGTTAGGGGAACAGATACGCAGTATTTT
TRBJ2-7	once	TRBD2	TRBV7-6	CASSLTTSGAYEQYF	TGTGCCAGCAGCTTAACGACTAGCGGAGCCTACGAGCAGTACTTC
TRBJ1-5	.	TRBD1	TRBV5-1	CASSFTGGSNQPQHF	TGCGCCAGCAGCTTTACAGGGGGGAGCAATCAGCCCCAGCATTTT
TRBJ1-4	.	.	TRBV4-1	CASSQRSGTPAEKLFF	TGCGCCAGCAGCCAAAGGTCCGGGACACCCGCCGAAAAACTGTTTTTT
TRBJ2-1	.	TRBD2	TRBV5-1	CASSLGGPSGTNEQFF	TGCGCCAGCAGCTTGGGGGGGCCTAGCGGGACGAATGAGCAGTTCTTC
TRBJ2-7	once	.	TRBV18	CASSSVGLGSHEQYF	TGTGCCAGCTCGTCGGTGGGTCTGGGGTCCCACGAGCAGTACTTC
TRBJ2-1	.	TRBD2	TRBV24-1	CATSDFGGRYDEQFF	TGTGCCACCAGTGATTTCGGCGGGAGGTACGATGAGCAGTTCTTC
TRBJ2-5	few	.	TRBV5-1	CASSSGRGQETQYF	TGCGCCAGCAGCTCCGGGAGAGGGCAAGAGACCCAGTACTTC
TRBJ1-2	.	.	TRBV5-1	CASSMPGQGYGYTF	TGCGCCAGCAGCATGCCGGGGCAGGGCTATGGCTACACCTTC
TRBJ2-2	.	TRBD2	TRBV20-1	CSARERGLGYTGELFF	TGCAGTGCTAGAGAGCGGGGACTAGGGTACACCGGGGAGCTGTTTTTT
TRBJ2-2	.	.	TRBV12-2	CASRLAPDRRRPGSCFF	.
TRBJ2-7	.	.	TRBV12-3/TRBV12-4	CASSLEGTGFEQYF	TGTGCCAGCAGCTTAGAGGGAACAGGGTTCGAGCAGTACTTC
TRBJ1-2	.	.	TRBV12-3/TRBV12-4	CASSPDTRNYGYTF	TGTGCCAGCAGCCCCGACACTCGTAACTATGGCTACACCTTC
TRBJ2-3	.	.	TRBV3-1	CASSQENDLSTDTQYF	TGTGCCAGCAGCCAAGAAAATGACTTAAGCACAGATACGCAGTATTTT
TRBJ1-1	.	.	TRBV6-2/TRBV6-3	CASSDLFSLNTEAFF	TGTGCCAGCAGTGATTTATTCTCTTTAAACACTGAAGCTTTCTTT
TRBJ2-2	.	TRBD1	TRBV12-3/TRBV12-4	CASSPLGGYSTGELFF	TGTGCCAGCAGCCCCCTAGGGGGCTACTCTACCGGGGAGCTGTTTTTT
TRBJ1-5	.	.	TRBV12-3/TRBV12-4	CASSFGQLFNQPQHF	TGTGCCAGCAGTTTCGGACAACTTTTTAATCAGCCCCAGCATTTT
TRBJ2-1	.	TRBD2	TRBV20-1	CSARALGLAGAYNEQFF	TGCAGTGCTAGAGCCCTCGGACTAGCGGGAGCCTACAATGAGCAGTTCTTC
TRBJ2-1	.	TRBD2	TRBV19	CASSYPSGPEQFF	TGTGCCAGTAGTTACCCTAGCGGACCTGAGCAGTTCTTC
TRBJ1-5	.	.	TRBV12-3/TRBV12-4	CASSSEGNQPQQF	TGTGCCAGCAGTTCGGAGGGCAATCAGCCCCAGCAGTTT
TRBJ2-5	.	.	TRBV7-2	CASTSGDAGQETQYF	TGTGCCAGCACCTCAGGAGATGCCGGCCAAGAGACCCAGTACTTC
TRBJ2-1	.	TRBD2	TRBV19	CASSNLAGSGHNEQFF	TGTGCCAGTAGTAACCTAGCGGGATCGGGGCACAATGAGCAGTTCTTC
TRBJ2-7	.	TRBD2	TRBV6-2/TRBV6-3	CASRLAVPYEQYF	TGTGCCAGCAGACTAGCGGTCCCCTACGAGCAGTACTTC
TRBJ2-1	.	.	TRBV7-8	CASSEGGAINEQFF	TGTGCCAGCAGCGAGGGGGGGGCGATCAATGAGCAGTTCTTC
TRBJ2-3	.	.	TRBV12-3/TRBV12-4	CASGAVPLTDTQYF	TGTGCCAGCGGCGCTGTCCCCCTCACAGATACGCAGTATTTT